A single sample is the source of the 15 T cell receptor beta chains below, sequenced in a study of blood T cell repertoires in COVID-19. Only in-frame clones appear in the TCRdb table, and some are missing; sequencing was by immunoSEQ multiplex PCR. The data show approximately 60,000 clones, about nine tenths seen once. Sequencing was performed on peripheral blood. These receptors all come from a man aged 50 to 60 with active COVID-19.

The V and J genes are TRBV5-1 and TRBJ2-1; TRBD2 matches at 7 bases. Germline trimming cut 4 bases from V and 0 bases from J; bases unmatched to any gene: 7. The germline V gene encodes CDR1 SGHRS and CDR2 YFSETQ. CDR3 length: 16 amino acids. The CDR3 bases are TGCGCCAGCAGCCCGACTAGCTCAAGCTCCTACAATGAGCAGTTCTTC. It encodes CASSPTSSSSYNEQFF.

The rearrangement uses TRBV18 and TRBJ2-2, with D perhaps matching TRBD1 (5 bases). Trimming shortened V by 3 bases and J by 3 bases, and 14 bases separated the two germline ends. This CDR3 contains 16 residues. Germline loops: CDR1 KGHSH, CDR2 LQKENI. The CDR3 here is CASSPAPGQDTGELFF. CDR3 DNA sequence: TGTGCCAGCTCACCCGCGCCAGGGCAGGACACCGGGGAGCTGTTTTTT.

The chain couples TRBV3-1 (or the pseudogene TRBV3-2) to TRBJ2-7; D may be TRBD2 (5 bases). Germline loops: CDR1 LGHDT, CDR2 YNNKEL (reference sequence). V shed 4 bases and J shed 3 bases, with 10 bases lying between them. This CDR3 is built from 13 residues. This chain's CDR3 is CASSRTRGYEQYF. As DNA, the CDR3 is TGTGCCAGCAGCCGTACTAGAGGCTACGAGCAGTACTTC.

The chain carries TRBV18 and TRBJ2-1; D is perhaps TRBD2 (6 bases). The V gene's germline CDR1 is KGHSH and CDR2 LQKENI. V lost 10 bases and J 10 bases, leaving 20 bases between the germline ends. The CDR3 spans 13 residues. The CDR3, as DNA: TGTGCCACCTCCCCCGGGGGACCAAAGGAGCAGTTCTTC. The encoded protein is CATSPGGPKEQFF.

This clone was observed a single time. V and J are TRBV7-6 and TRBJ2-7; 12 positions agree with TRBD2. The CDR3 covers 15 residues. After removal of 5 bases from V and 7 bases from J, the junction contained 9 bases not matched to a gene. CDR1 is SGHVS and CDR2 is FNYEAQ in the germline V gene. The CDR3 spells CASSARLAGVREQYF. In DNA, the CDR3 is TGTGCCAGCAGCGCCAGACTAGCGGGGGTTCGGGAGCAGTACTTC.

The V and J genes are TRBV6-6 and TRBJ1-5; TRBD1 aligns across 10 bases. Germline-derived CDR1 and CDR2 are MNHNY and SVGAGI (reference sequence). The CDR3 is 15 residues long. After removal of 6 bases from V and 4 bases from J, the junction contained 6 bases not matched to a gene. The CDR3, as DNA: TGTGCCAGCAGAGAGCCGGGACAGGGGAATCAGCCCCAGCATTTT. The encoded protein is CASREPGQGNQPQHF.

The chain is built from TRBV5-6 and TRBJ2-5; 7 bases match TRBD1. Looked up from germline, CDR1 is SGHDT and CDR2 is YYEEEE. V lost 4 bases and J lost 6; bases outside the gene matches: 6. This CDR3 has 13 amino acids. CDR3 sequence reads: CASSTGQMKTQYF. In DNA form, the CDR3 reads TGTGCCAGCAGCACGGGACAGATGAAGACCCAGTACTTC. Variable domain in full (rest from reference TRBV5-6 and TRBJ2-5): DAGVTQSPTHLIKTRGQQVTLRCSPKSGHDTVSWYQQALGQGPQFIFQYYEEEERQRGNFPDRFSGHQFPNYSSELNVNALLLGDSALYLCASSTGQMKTQYFGPGTRLLVL.

V is TRBV18 and J is TRBJ2-7; the D gene is possibly TRBD2 (6 bases). The CDR3 spans 14 residues. Germline V gene sequence: CDR1 KGHSH, CDR2 LQKENI. V shed 5 bases and J shed 6 bases, with 17 bases lying between them. The CDR3 region has the DNA TGTGCCAGCTCATTAAACGCGGAGGGCCGCGAGCAGTACTTC. This translates into CASSLNAEGREQYF.

J is TRBJ2-1 and V is TRBV9, with D hard to call. V was trimmed by 2 bases and J by 9 bases, leaving 9 bases between them. The CDR3 loop spans 12 amino acids. CDR1 SGDLS and CDR2 YYNGEE come from the germline V gene. The CDR3 is CASSVLPSEQFF. For the CDR3, the DNA is TGTGCCAGCAGCGTCCTCCCTAGTGAGCAGTTCTTC.

This rearrangement joins TRBV9 to TRBJ2-3, with TRBD2 matching over 7 bases. The CDR3 loop spans 15 amino acids. Germline CDR1 is SGDLS and CDR2 is YYNGEE. With V trimmed by 1 base and J by 2 bases, 4 bases remained unmatched. The chain's CDR3 is CASSVTGGLTDTQYF. In nucleotides, the CDR3 is TGTGCCAGCAGCGTAACGGGAGGACTCACAGATACGCAGTATTTT.

Worth noting for this clone: It may be a read error: a sequence one base away is much more abundant. The same CDR3 arises from other DNA sequences in this sample as well. The chain couples TRBV5-1 to TRBJ1-1; D is uncertain. The CDR3 extends over 13 amino acids. Per the germline V gene, CDR1 is SGHRS and CDR2 is YFSETQ. Trimming removed 4 bases from V and 1 base from J, with 8 bases in between. The CDR3 bases are TGCGCCAGCAGCCGGGAGGGGAACACTGAAGCTTTCTTT. It is translated as CASSREGNTEAFF.

This clone was counted once. The chain has TRBV7-8 and TRBJ1-6, with D unresolved. With 1 base removed from V and 0 bases from J, the gap between germline ends came to 7 bases. The germline V gene encodes CDR1 SGHVS and CDR2 FQNEAQ. The CDR3 runs to 16 residues. As DNA, the CDR3 is TGTGCCAGCAGCTTAGATAGGAGCTCCTATAATTCACCCCTCCACTTT. Its protein product is CASSLDRSSYNSPLHF.

The chain couples TRBV4-1 to TRBJ2-3; no reliable D call. The CDR3 loop spans 16 amino acids. Looked up from germline, CDR1 is MGHRA and CDR2 is YSYEKL. V was pared by 3 bases and J by 0 bases, with 13 bases between. The CDR3 DNA reads TGCGCCAGCAGCCAGCCCTTGGGCTCTAGCACAGATACGCAGTATTTT. Translating gives CASSQPLGSSTDTQYF.

The V and J genes are TRBV3-1 (or the pseudogene TRBV3-2) and TRBJ2-7, with 9 bases identical to TRBD1. J gave up 6 bases and V 4 bases, and 4 bases lay outside the gene matches. The CDR3 is made up of 13 amino acids. CDR1 is LGHDT and CDR2 is YNNKEL in the germline V gene (reference sequence). Written as DNA, the CDR3 is TGTGCCAGCAGCCGGGACAGGGTGGGCGAGCAGTACTTC. Protein product: CASSRDRVGEQYF.

In the case of this clone: The same CDR3 is also encoded by other DNA sequences in this sample. The CDR3 nucleotides are TGTGCCAGCAGCGCCCAGGGACAGGGCGGCGAGACCCAGTACTTC. It codes for CASSAQGQGGETQYF. This chain links TRBV9 with TRBJ2-5, with 9 bases identical to TRBD1. J lost 5 bases, V lost 3 bases, and 8 bases had no gene match. The CDR3 consists of 15 residues. CDR1 SGDLS and CDR2 YYNGEE come from the germline V gene.